This record concerns one T cell receptor (beta chain) sequence. Its recognized antigen is unknown. Within one base of it there is no much larger clone, and no base qualities were kept. Interpreted using the paper, the time point label stands for: baseline before first vaccination. Vaccinee samples came from UK trials COV001 and COV002, including a single-blind randomized controlled phase 2/3 trial of AZD1222 (ChAdOx1 nCoV-19) in healthy adults. For TCRbeta chain sequencing, PBMC samples were collected from trial participants at day 0 and at day 28 after the second dose. The cysteine opens and the phenylalanine closes a CDR3 of 15 amino acids. CDR3 DNA is the only sequence kept; it has 45 bases, read in frame from the first base. CDR1 and CDR2, looked up from the germline V gene, are MDHEN and SYDVKM. Here V drops 1 base and J drops 4 bases, and the junction holds 3 bases not matched to any gene. The CDR3 regions of human TCRbeta chains were analyzed by immunosequencing. Per the authors' processing: TCRs in the repertoires were compared against a reference library of SARS-CoV-2-specific TCRs that had been generated with the MIRA antigen-specificity platform. Breadth was defined as the fraction of unique TCRs that were SARS-CoV-2-associated, and depth was defined as the fraction of total T cells that were SARS-CoV-2-associated. Using the MIRA data, each spike-specific TCR was assigned both to the spike region to which the TCR was reactive and to a CD4 or CD8 class. Log10-transformed breadth and depth values were compared by one-way ANOVA with Sidak's multiple comparisons tests. TCRdb holds this immuneACCESS table with in-frame rearrangements only. Some clones are missing; in checked studies, unresolved V genes explain under half, and the rest has no known cause. Clone size and the V and J calls come from that table; the DNA yielded D and trimming. For this sample the table gives over 85,000 clones, of which approximately 90% were detected only once. The ten most abundant clones make up about an eighth of the sample.

The sample is drawn from a study of T cell responses to AZD1222 COVID-19 vaccine (dated by TCRdb to the early 2020s). With respect to the entire study: AZD1222 recipients given second doses at about 4 weeks or at about 12 weeks were pooled, since spike-specific TCR depth and breadth were not found to differ between the two schedules. A total of 233 trial participants underwent TCR sequencing, of whom about 200 had received two doses of AZD1222 and roughly 26 had received two doses of the MenACWY control vaccine. Trial participants were enrolled by age into subgroups of 18-55, 56-69 and 70-plus years, and approximately 150, 30 and 60 TCR-sequenced participants, respectively, were included in these subgroups. What the authors observed across the whole study: In the small 56-69-year group, the increase in depth fell short of significance, most likely because of low power. After two AZD1222 doses, spike-specific TCR breadth and depth were significantly higher than at day 0 and than in MenACWY recipients. Nearly half of unique spike-specific TCRs reportedly recognized epitopes outside regions mutated in the B.1.351 and B.1.1.7 variants. Because no day 14 peak-response samples were available, the repertoires could be characterized only after the peak T cell response. Participants were mostly white British, with more females than males. The authors suggested clonal diversity may have been underestimated. Only 5 to 7 AZD1222 recipients were SARS-CoV-2 seropositive at baseline, limiting conclusions about previously exposed vaccinees. Vaccine-associated CD4 TCRs spanned the whole spike protein, with dominant responses in regions 160-218 and 743-854.

The TCR sequence derives from an adult in good health. This receptor chain uses TRBV28 and TRBJ1-5; TRBD1 aligns with 8 central bases. The specimen comprised peripheral blood, sampled on day 0 of AZD1222 vaccination. The CDR3 sequence is CASSLSGGRNQPQHF. Here is the DNA: TGTGCCAGCAGTTTATCAGGGGGCCGAAATCAGCCCCAGCATTTT.